A single sample is the source of the 21 T cell receptor beta chains below, sequenced in a study of tumor-infiltrating lymphocytes in primary liver carcinoma (dated by TCRdb to the late 2010s). Blood RNA was extracted from unsorted whole blood using TRIzol reagent, and germline DNA was obtained with the DNeasy Blood & Tissue kit. Sequencing instrument: Illumina HiSeq 2500. Using a constant-region primer and ProtoScript II reverse transcriptase, TCRbeta-specific cDNA was reverse-transcribed from approximately 0.5 ug total RNA. TCRbeta libraries were built with three nested multiplex PCR rounds, a slightly modified ARM-PCR procedure. Each of the first two PCR rounds ran for around 11 cycles and used multiplex TRBV1-TRBV30 forward primers together with a Cbeta reverse primer. The raw public data were reprocessed by TCRdb itself: fastp quality trimming at Q25, MiXCR clonotype calling, in-frame beta chains only. Rows are combined by CDR3 protein, so each entry shows the most common genes and DNA. For this sample there are about 200,000 distinct CDR3 sequences; approximately 65% appear just once. The leading ten clones occupy 6% to 8.5% of the sample.

The sample was peripheral blood. The source is a woman aged 55 to 70 with primary liver carcinoma and hepatitis B virus infection.

Comment on this clonotype: One base away lies a much larger clone, so this may be a sequencing read error. The chain is built from TRBV29-1 and TRBJ2-3; a possible D gene is TRBD2 (5 bases). Germline V lookup: CDR1 SQVTM, CDR2 ANQGSEA. The CDR3 is 13 amino acids. The CDR3 region has the DNA TGCAGCGTTCCCCTTATTATGGGAGATACGGAGTATTTT. The encoded protein is CSVPLIMGDTEYF.

This clonotype was seen more than once but under ten times. CDR3 loop: CASSRDTSNTGELFF. The CDR3 DNA follows: TGCGCCAGCAGTAGGGACACCTCGAACACCGGGGAGCTGTTTTTT. The rearrangement uses TRBV10-2 and TRBJ2-2; maybe TRBD1 (6 bases). Germline CDR1 WSHSY, CDR2 SAAADI. This CDR3 has 15 residues. V was clipped by 5 bases and J by 0 bases, with 10 bases between them.

As to this clonotype: At one boundary the junction diverges from the germline segment, which might be a read error. This chain joins TRBV11-2 and TRBJ2-2, with 9 bases that match TRBD2. There are 14 residues in the CDR3. Germline V gene sequence: CDR1 SGHAT, CDR2 FQNNGV. CDR3 region: CASSRREGSRELFF. In nucleotides, the CDR3 is TGTGCTAGCAGCAGGCGGGAGGGGTCCCGGGAGCTGTTTTTT. The complete variable domain, with remaining parts taken from reference TRBV11-2 and TRBJ2-2, reads EAGVAQSPRYKIIEKRQSVAFWCNPISGHATLYWYQQILGQGPKLLIQFQNNGVVDDSQLPKDRFSAERLKGVDSTLKIQPAKLEDSAVYLCASSRREGSRELFFGEGSRLTVL.

CDR3 in DNA: TGTGCCAGCAGCCCAAAAAAAACAGGGGCAGATTCGAACTATGGCTACACCTTC. This translates into CASSPKKTGADSNYGYTF. This chain uses TRBV7-9 with TRBJ1-2, with TRBD1 matching over 7 bases. The germline gives CDR1 SEHNR, CDR2 FQNEAQ (reference sequence). V gave up 5 bases and J gave up 2 bases; unmatched junction bases: 17. The CDR3 has 18 amino acids.

Details on this clonotype: Just one base apart from a much larger clone, this may be a read error. The chain is built from TRBV29-1 and TRBJ2-2; no clear D. Trimming pared 3 bases from V and 3 bases from J, leaving 5 bases between. CDR3 length equals 12 residues. From germline, CDR1 is SQVTM and CDR2 ANQGSEA. Written as DNA, the CDR3 is TGCAGCGTTGAGCTAGACACCGGGGAGCTGTTTTTT. Translation: CSVELDTGELFF.

This clonotype was seen a few times. The chain uses TRBV28 and TRBJ2-3; D is ambiguous. CDR3 size: 13 residues. Germline loops: CDR1 MDHEN, CDR2 SYDVKM. With 6 bases removed from V and 5 bases from J, the gap between germline ends came to 12 bases. This chain's CDR3 is CASSLNLGDTQYF. CDR3 DNA: TGTGCCAGCAGCCTAAACCTGGGAGATACGCAGTATTTT.

This chain links TRBV6-5 with TRBJ1-5, with 8 bases that match TRBD1. The CDR3 has 13 amino acids. Germline CDR1 and CDR2: MNHEY and SVGAGI. The J segment lost 4 bases and the V segment lost 6 bases, leaving 2 bases of the junction unmatched. DNA for the CDR3: TGTGCCAGCAGACGGACAGGGAATCAGCCCCAGCATTTT. Amino acid sequence: CASRRTGNQPQHF.

In this sample, this clonotype turned up a few times. V is TRBV4-1 and J is TRBJ1-2; TRBD1 might be the D (6 bases). Germline V CDR1 and CDR2: MGHRA, YSYEKL. V dropped 3 bases and J dropped 4 bases, with 15 bases sitting between them. This CDR3 is 15 amino acids long. The CDR3 spells CASSHGMQGLYGYTF. CDR3 in DNA: TGCGCCAGCAGCCATGGAATGCAGGGGCTCTATGGCTACACCTTC.

The chain joins TRBV11-2 to TRBJ2-7; 9 bases agree with TRBD2. Germline CDR1 SGHAT, CDR2 FQNNGV. This CDR3 has 16 amino acids. Losses at the gene ends were 7 bases for V and 3 bases for J; bases not matched to a gene: 13. CDR3 in amino acids: CASNIQGGRAFYEQYF. Here the CDR3 DNA reads TGTGCCAGCAACATTCAGGGCGGGAGGGCCTTCTACGAGCAGTACTTC.

The chain carries TRBV6-5 and TRBJ2-7, with 7 bases lining up with TRBD1. The germline V gene has CDR1 MNHEY and CDR2 SVGAGI. The CDR3 is 14 residues long. The ends lost 7 bases at V and 7 bases at J; junction bases unmatched: 13. CDR3: CASTHSGTVEEQYF. DNA for the CDR3: TGTGCCAGCACTCACTCCGGGACAGTCGAGGAGCAGTACTTC.

About this clonotype itself: Since a much larger clone is just one base distant, this may be a read error. The chain links TRBV29-1 to TRBJ2-1, with TRBD1 as a possible D gene (5 bases). The V gene lost 2 bases and the J gene lost 8 bases, with 16 bases spanning the gap. The CDR3 has 14 amino acids. Germline V gene sequence: CDR1 SQVTM, CDR2 ANQGSEA. CDR3 amino acids: CSVERGSGYDEQFF. CDR3 coding DNA: TGCAGCGTTGAAAGGGGAAGTGGTTACGATGAGCAGTTCTTC.

On this clonotype: A much larger clone differs from this one at a single base, so this may be a read error. The V and J genes are TRBV13 and TRBJ1-2; possibly TRBD1 for D (6 bases). CDR3 length: 15 residues. Germline V gives CDR1 PRHDT, CDR2 FYEKMQ (reference sequence). CDR3 protein: CASSPYREDNYGYNF. The CDR3 nucleotides are TGTGCCAGCAGCCCATACAGGGAGGATAACTATGGCTACAACTTC.

This clonotype has just one count. A read error may be the cause here, since a much bigger clone is one base away. This chain links TRBV5-1 with TRBJ2-1; D might be TRBD1 (5 bases). CDR1 SGHRS and CDR2 YFSETQ come from the germline V gene. This CDR3 spans 13 amino acids. The CDR3 spells CATSEQGNNEKFF. The CDR3 DNA sequence: TGCGCCACTTCGGAGCAGGGCAACAATGAGAAGTTCTTC.

The rearrangement links TRBV11-2 to TRBJ2-7; 7 positions agree with TRBD2. In germline, CDR1 is SGHAT, CDR2 FQNNGV. CDR3 length equals 13 residues. The CDR3 protein is CANSFGGGYEQYF. Written as DNA, the CDR3 is TGTGCAAACAGCTTCGGCGGGGGTTACGAGCAGTACTTC.

This clonotype has a handful of counts. One end of the junction is discordant with germline, which a read error may explain. The chain employs TRBV29-1 and TRBJ2-2; TRBD2 aligns across 8 bases. The germline V gene encodes CDR1 SQVTM and CDR2 ANQGSEA. This CDR3 has 17 amino acids. The CDR3 sequence is CSVDPHGGARNTGELLF. Here the CDR3 DNA reads TGCAGCGTTGACCCGCACGGGGGGGCCCGGAACACCGGGGAGCTGCTTTTC.

About this clonotype: A junction end diverges from the germline sequence, so it may reflect a read error. The chain combines TRBV11-2 with TRBJ2-1; 7 nucleotides match TRBD2. Germline V CDR1 and CDR2: SGHAT, FQNNGV. The CDR3 sequence is 14 residues long. The CDR3, as DNA: TGTGCCAGCGGCTTAGGGAGGGACTACAATGAGCAGTTCTTT. Translated, it gives CASGLGRDYNEQFF.

About this clonotype itself: A much larger clone lies a single base off, so this may be a read error. The chain couples TRBV4-2 to TRBJ1-2, with D unresolved. The CDR3 contains 13 residues. In germline, CDR1 is LGHNA, CDR2 YNFKEQ. The DNA for the CDR3 is TGTGCCAGGAGCCAAGATGCGGCGTCCGGCTACACCTTC. This codes for CARSQDAASGYTF.

This clonotype was seen more than once but under ten times. One end of the junction does not line up with germline, which may come from a read error. The V and J genes are TRBV14 and TRBJ2-1; maybe TRBD1 (5 bases). CDR1 is SGHDN, CDR2 FVKESK, per germline. The CDR3 loop spans 15 amino acids. The CDR3, as DNA: TGTGCCAGCAGCCAAGCAGGGTACTACTACAATGGGCAGTTCTTC. This sequence encodes CASSQAGYYYNGQFF.

Remarks on this clonotype: Because the CDR3 is missing its conserved closing phenylalanine or tryptophan, this is likely a read error. The limits of the CDR3 on the DNA are not certain, so only TCRdb's listed CDR3 is given. V is TRBV11-2 and J is TRBJ2-1; TRBD2, the D gene given by the table, was not confirmed from the DNA. The CDR3 has 14 residues if both end residues are counted. In germline, CDR1 is SGHAT, CDR2 FQNNGV. CDR3 residues: CASSPGPEYNEQFL.

Details on this clonotype: An end of the junction does not agree with germline; a read error may underlie this. The chain joins TRBV12-3 or TRBV12-4 to TRBJ1-1; 8 bases match TRBD1. The CDR3 is made up of 13 amino acids. Written as DNA, the CDR3 is TGTGCCAGCACCGACAGGGGAGACACTGTAGCTTTCTTT. As protein: CASTDRGDTVAFF.

Of note for this clonotype: A much larger clone lies one base from this, so it may be a read error. The chain carries TRBV4-1 and TRBJ1-1; D remains unclear. The CDR3 totals 15 residues. In germline, CDR1 is MGHRA, CDR2 YSYEKL. Trimming removed 1 base at V and 11 bases at J, with 20 bases between. The CDR3 sequence: CASSQAHTTGDDAFF. CDR3 sequence (DNA): TGCGCCAGCAGCCAAGCCCACACGACCGGGGATGATGCTTTCTTT.